This TCR beta chain appears in the sequencing data of a study of identifying expanded T cells in peripheral blood. Broader study findings: Clone count variance between two-week samples rose with total template count. About 1.2 clones differed between technical replicates, versus approximately 16 and 19 over time.

This CDR3 contains 13 residues. Deletions cut 5 bases from V and 0 bases from J, with 6 bases between. Germline assignment: CDR1 SEHNR and CDR2 FQNEAQ (reference sequence). Assay used: immunoSEQ multiplex PCR; TCRdb lists only in-frame clones, some missing. This table has about 94,000 clones, roughly 86% appearing once. Points on this clone: Its matching antigen is unknown.

This clonotype originated in a person aged 18 to 70 in good health. V usage is TRBV7-9 and J usage is TRBJ2-3; D unresolved. Specimen: blood. CDR3 residues: CASSPGSTDTQYF. DNA for the CDR3: TGTGCCAGCAGCCCTGGAAGCACAGATACGCAGTATTTT.